Sequencing of this TCR beta chain was carried out in a study of response to subunit inactivated influenza vaccine. Trimming left V 3 bases short and J 8 bases short, with 13 bases between. The CDR3 runs 13 residues. Germline V CDR1 and CDR2: LNHDA, SQIVND (reference sequence). The study, taken as a whole, reports: There was a suggestion from the authors that each seasonal influenza vaccination recruits few new T cells.

TCRdb re-derived calls from the RT-PCR reads in MiXCR, one entry per CDR3 protein. The data contain fewer than 350,000 distinct CDR3 sequences, about a fifth of them seen just once; the ten biggest clones take up 10% to 13%. As for this clonotype: No antigen is known for it.

The sequence came from a man between 50 and 69 years old who received an inactivated influenza vaccine. Sequences were derived from PBMCs from blood, sampled approximately 20 months after vaccination. V is TRBV19 and J is TRBJ1-2; possibly TRBD1 for D (5 bases). DNA for the CDR3: TGTGCCAGTAGTATTGTCCTTCAGGGAGGCTACACCTTC. Translating gives CASSIVLQGGYTF. Full variable domain (missing parts from reference TRBV19 and TRBJ1-2): DGGITQSPKYLFRKEGQNVTLSCEQNLNHDAMYWYRQDPGQGLRLIYYSQIVNDFQKGDIAEGYSVSREKKESFPLTVTSAQKNPTAFYLCASSIVLQGGYTFGSGTRLTVV.